The rows below give T cell receptor beta chains drawn from one sample of a study of T cell repertoires in cytomegalovirus infection. No cognate antigen is known for these TCRs. One entry per CDR3 protein, called by TCRdb with MiXCR from the reads. The sample holds about 700,000 distinct CDR3 sequences, around 32% seen once. Source: cultured PBMCs, taken from culture after CMV antigen stimulation. These receptors came from a human donor in good health (CMV status not recorded). Some clones in this sample may be carry-over from other donors' samples. Both conserved end residues are part of each CDR3. A D gene is named only where the DNA matches it firmly. Only some rows state a clone size, as once, few, many or a class for expanded clones.

>TRBV19|-|once|TRBJ1-2
TGTGCCAGTGAAACAGCCGGTTATGGCTACACCTTC
CASETAGYGYTF
>TRBV3-1|-|-|TRBJ2-3
TGTGCCAGCAGCCAAGTCAGGGGTTCAGATACGCAGTATTTT
CASSQVRGSDTQYF
>TRBV4-1|TRBD2|once|TRBJ2-5
TGCGCCAGCAGCCAAGATAGGAGACTAGCGGGGGTGGAGACCCAGTACTTC
CASSQDRRLAGVETQYF
>TRBV27|-|-|TRBJ2-3
TGTGCCAGCAGCCGTATTTGGGATACGCAGTATTTT
CASSRIWDTQYF
>TRBV12-3/TRBV12-4|-|-|TRBJ2-1
TGCATAGGGGGGGCTTCCGCATACAATGAGCAGTTCTTC
CIGGASAYNEQFF
>TRBV2|-|-|TRBJ1-5
TGTGCCAGCAGTCCCCGACGGGCCCTTCGGAGCAATCAGCCCCAGCATTTT
CASSPRRALRSNQPQHF
>TRBV7-8|-|few|TRBJ2-5
TGTGCCAGCAGCTTAGGGACCACAGGGTGGGAGACCCAGTACTTC
CASSLGTTGWETQYF
>TRBV12-3/TRBV12-4|-|-|TRBJ1-2
TGTGCCAGCAGTTGGGGGGGGGGATTCTATGGCTACACCTTC
CASSWGGGFYGYTF
>TRBV6-5|TRBD1|few|TRBJ1-1
TGTGCCAGCAGTCACAGACAGGGACGTGCAGCTTTCTTT
CASSHRQGRAAFF
>TRBV4-1|-|-|TRBJ2-1
TGCGCCAGCAGCCAACTGTCCGGGGGCCGAAACAATGAGCAGTTCTTC
CASSQLSGGRNNEQFF
>TRBV5-5|-|once|TRBJ1-2
TGTGCCAGCAGCAAGGGAGACGACTATGGCTACACCTTC
CASSKGDDYGYTF
>TRBV7-8|-|-|TRBJ2-7
TGTGCCAGCAGCCAAACTAGCTCGGGCTCCTACGAGCAGTACTTC
CASSQTSSGSYEQYF
>TRBV7-6|-|few|TRBJ2-1
TGTGCCAGCAGCGATACCGGGACATCCTACAATGAGCAGTTCTTC
CASSDTGTSYNEQFF
>TRBV28|TRBD1|few|TRBJ2-2
TGTGCCAGCTCCATATCCAGGGGGACCGGGGAGCTGTTTTTT
CASSISRGTGELFF
>TRBV7-2|-|few|TRBJ1-2
TGTGCCAGCAGCTCCGCATTCGAGGCACCGGGGGGCTACACCTTC
CASSSAFEAPGGYTF
>TRBV6-1|TRBD2|-|TRBJ2-5
TGTGCCAGCAGGATCACTCTGACTAGCGGGGGACAGGCCCAGTACTTC
CASRITLTSGGQAQYF
>TRBV10-3|TRBD2|-|TRBJ2-3
TGTGCCATCAGTAGCTCCGGGACTAGCGGGGGTAGCACAGATACGCAGTATTTT
CAISSSGTSGGSTDTQYF
>TRBV4-1|TRBD2|few|TRBJ2-7
TGCGCCAGCAGCCCGATAGCGGGAGCCAGGGGCGAGCAGTACTTC
CASSPIAGARGEQYF
>TRBV19|-|few|TRBJ1-2
TGTGCCAGCGCAGAGGGTCCTGGTTATGGCTACACCTTC
CASAEGPGYGYTF
>TRBV2|-|few|TRBJ1-1
TGTGCCAGCAGTGTAGGGATAACTGAAGCTTTCTTT
CASSVGITEAFF
>TRBV4-1|TRBD1|-|TRBJ1-2
TGCGCCAGCAGCCAGCCGGGACAGGGACGTTTGGGCTACACCTTC
CASSQPGQGRLGYTF
>TRBV7-2|TRBD1|-|TRBJ1-2
TGTGCCAGCAGCTTGACAGGGGGGACAGGGTTAGCTAACTATGGCTACACCTTC
CASSLTGGTGLANYGYTF
>TRBV7-8|-|-|TRBJ2-5
TGTGCCAGCTGCCCGGGGGGCAGGAGCTTTGAGACCCAGTACTTC
CASCPGGRSFETQYF
>TRBV7-8|TRBD1|many|TRBJ2-7
TGTGCCAGCAGCTTCGAGCGCGGACAGGGCCGCGTTGAGCAGTACTTC
CASSFERGQGRVEQYF
>TRBV6-2/TRBV6-3|-|-|TRBJ2-7
TGTGCCAGCAGTCCACGGGCGCGCGAGCAGTACTTC
CASSPRAREQYF
>TRBV7-8|-|few|TRBJ2-7
TGTGCCAGCAGCCCCAACAGGGAGATCTACGAGCAGTACTTC
CASSPNREIYEQYF
>TRBV19|-|-|TRBJ2-6
TGTGCCAGTAGCCACCGCTCTTCCGGGGCCAACGTCCTGACTTTC
CASSHRSSGANVLTF
>TRBV7-9|-|few|TRBJ2-7
TGTGCCAGCAGCTTCGACCGCGAGAGGTACTTC
CASSFDRERYF
>TRBV6-2/TRBV6-3|-|few|TRBJ1-5
TGTGCCAGCAGTGACCGGGACAAAAATCAGCCCCAGCATTTT
CASSDRDKNQPQHF
>TRBV27|-|-|TRBJ2-2
TGTGCCAGCAGTTTCTCAGTTAACACCGGGGAGCTGTTTTTT
CASSFSVNTGELFF
>TRBV6-1|-|few|TRBJ2-7
TGTGCCAGCACCCGAGGTGGTGGAGGCTACTACGAGCAGTACTTC
CASTRGGGGYYEQYF
>TRBV4-1|-|-|TRBJ2-5
TGCGCCAGCAGCCACACCTTGGGGGGAGAGACCCAGTACTTC
CASSHTLGGETQYF
>TRBV4-3|TRBD1|-|TRBJ1-2
TGCGCCAGCAGCCAAGAAAGGACAGGGACTAACTATGGCTACACCTTC
CASSQERTGTNYGYTF
>TRBV6-2/TRBV6-3|-|few|TRBJ2-3
TGTGCCAGCAGCCGGCGGGGAAGCACAGATACGCAGTATTTT
CASSRRGSTDTQYF
>TRBV19|-|-|TRBJ1-1
TGTGCCAGTAGCAAGCTGGCTGAAGCTTTCTTT
CASSKLAEAFF
>TRBV7-9|-|-|TRBJ2-7
TGTGCCAGTTCCATGAGGACTGGGGGTATCTACGAGCAGTACTTC
CASSMRTGGIYEQYF
>TRBV12-3/TRBV12-4|TRBD1|-|TRBJ2-5
TGTGCCAGCAGTGGGGGACAGGGAAAGACCCAGTACTTC
CASSGGQGKTQYF
>TRBV11-3|TRBD2|-|TRBJ2-1
TGTGCCAGCAGCTCAGGACTAGGGGCTTACAATGAGCAGTTCTTC
CASSSGLGAYNEQFF
>TRBV2|-|-|TRBJ1-1
TGTGCCAGCAAGGGGCAGAGCATGAACACTGAAGCTTTCTTT
CASKGQSMNTEAFF
>TRBV6-2/TRBV6-3|-|-|TRBJ2-7
TGTGCCGGACAAGGTAGAGGGGACGAGCAGTACTTC
CAGQGRGDEQYF
>TRBV28|-|-|TRBJ1-6
TGTGCCAGCAGTTTGTTAGGGACTGAAAATTCACCCCTCCACTTT
CASSLLGTENSPLHF
>TRBV7-2|-|-|TRBJ1-5
TGTGCCAGCAGCTTAGGGGACTCCCGGTCACAGCCCCAGCATTTT
CASSLGDSRSQPQHF